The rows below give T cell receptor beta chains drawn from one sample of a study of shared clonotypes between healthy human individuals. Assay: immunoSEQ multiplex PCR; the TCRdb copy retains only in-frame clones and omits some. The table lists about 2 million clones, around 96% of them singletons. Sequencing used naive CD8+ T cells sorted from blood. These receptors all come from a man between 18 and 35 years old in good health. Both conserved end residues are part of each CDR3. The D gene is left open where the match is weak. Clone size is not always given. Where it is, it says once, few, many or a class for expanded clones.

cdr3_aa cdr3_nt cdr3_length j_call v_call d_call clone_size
CASSLGGGGETQYF TGTGCCAGCAGCTTAGGTGGAGGAGGGGAGACCCAGTACTTC 14 TRBJ2-5 TRBV7-2 . .
CASSPPTGLSSGNTIYF TGTGCCAGCAGCCCCCCCACAGGACTGAGCTCTGGAAACACCATATATTTT 17 TRBJ1-3 TRBV9 . .
CASSQGHTFEDREGEQYF TGCGCCAGCAGCCAGGGACACACTTTTGAGGACAGGGAGGGCGAGCAGTACTTC 18 TRBJ2-7 TRBV4-1 . .
CASSEQLQGALNGVAGNTIYF TGTGCCAGCAGCGAGCAGCTCCAGGGGGCGCTTAATGGAGTGGCTGGAAACACCATATATTTT 21 TRBJ1-3 TRBV7-6 TRBD1 .
CASSWDSHQETQYF TGTGCCAGCAGTTGGGACAGTCACCAAGAGACCCAGTACTTC 14 TRBJ2-5 TRBV27 TRBD1 .
CATQGTQYTPMAQPQHF TGTGCCACCCAGGGGACGCAATACACTCCAATGGCCCAGCCCCAGCATTTT 17 TRBJ1-5 TRBV10-3 . .
CASSPLGLAAHEQYF TGTGCCAGCAGCCCTCTAGGGCTAGCAGCCCACGAGCAGTACTTC 15 TRBJ2-7 TRBV11-2 . .
CASSTRTISDNSPLHF TGTGCCAGTAGTACGCGCACAATAAGCGATAATTCACCCCTCCACTTT 16 TRBJ1-6 TRBV19 . once
CASSGTSGSSYEQYF TGTGCCAGCAGCGGGACTAGCGGGAGTTCCTACGAGCAGTACTTC 15 TRBJ2-7 TRBV5-4 TRBD2 .
CASSELGQANTGELFF TGTGCCAGCAGTGAACTAGGGCAGGCTAACACCGGGGAGCTGTTTTTT 16 TRBJ2-2 TRBV2 . .
CAISEGGAGANVLTF TGTGCCATCAGTGAAGGGGGAGCTGGGGCCAACGTCCTGACTTTC 15 TRBJ2-6 TRBV10-3 . once
CASSLDGYNEQFF TGTGCCAGCAGCTTAGACGGCTACAATGAGCAGTTCTTC 13 TRBJ2-1 TRBV7-9 . .
CASSEALEDGYFLNSQVPQHF TGTGCCAGCAGTGAAGCACTGGAGGACGGCTATTTCTTGAACAGCCAGGTGCCCCAGCATTTT 21 TRBJ1-5 TRBV6-1 . .
CASSLGRGSAYEQYF TGTGCCAGCAGCTTAGGGAGAGGGTCAGCCTACGAGCAGTACTTC 15 TRBJ2-7 TRBV7-6 . .
CASSQDPGGGLFF TGCGCCAGCAGCCAAGATCCAGGGGGCGGGCTGTTTTTT 13 TRBJ2-2 TRBV4-3 TRBD1 .
CASKGTGGRTEAFF TGTGCCAGCAAGGGGACAGGGGGGCGTACTGAAGCTTTCTTT 14 TRBJ1-1 TRBV28 TRBD1 .
CASSLLPRDRARQPQHF TGTGCCAGCAGCTTATTACCCCGGGACAGGGCTCGTCAGCCCCAGCATTTT 17 TRBJ1-5 TRBV7-2 TRBD1 .
CASSLGDMGYGYTF TGTGCCAGCAGCTTGGGAGATATGGGCTATGGCTACACCTTC 14 TRBJ1-2 TRBV5-6 . .
CASSFGGSYEQYF TGTGCCAGTAGCTTCGGGGGCTCCTACGAGCAGTACTTC 13 TRBJ2-7 TRBV19 . .
CSVSSNLALRTDTQYF TGCAGCGTTTCGAGTAACCTAGCGTTGAGAACAGATACGCAGTATTTT 16 TRBJ2-3 TRBV29-1 . .
CASRGMNTEAFF TGTGCCAGCAGGGGGATGAACACTGAAGCTTTCTTT 12 TRBJ1-1 TRBV2 . .
CASSFRDGGVDGYTF TGTGCCAGCAGTTTTAGGGATGGGGGAGTCGATGGCTACACCTTC 15 TRBJ1-2 TRBV27 . once
CASSFEAAVNTEAFF TGTGCCAGCAGCTTCGAGGCGGCAGTGAACACTGAAGCTTTCTTT 15 TRBJ1-1 TRBV7-9 . .
CASSFSAHSYEQYF TGTGCCAGTAGTTTCTCCGCCCACAGCTACGAGCAGTACTTC 14 TRBJ2-7 TRBV6-1 . once
CASSSPSSGGTDEQFF TGTGCCAGCAGCTCCCCTTCCAGCGGGGGTACAGATGAGCAGTTCTTC 16 TRBJ2-1 TRBV7-9 TRBD2 .
CASSEGQGYEQYF TGTGCCAGCAGCGAGGGACAGGGTTACGAGCAGTACTTC 13 TRBJ2-7 TRBV11-2 TRBD1 .
CASSQGGSGGANEQFF TGCGCCAGCAGCCAAGGCGGGAGCGGGGGGGCCAATGAGCAGTTCTTC 16 TRBJ2-1 TRBV4-1 TRBD2 .
CASSPPRTSGRLKETQYF TGTGCCAGCAGCCCTCCCCGGACTAGCGGGAGATTAAAAGAGACCCAGTACTTC 18 TRBJ2-5 TRBV7-2 TRBD2 .
CASRRGATDTQYF TGTGCCAGCCGCCGGGGGGCCACAGATACGCAGTATTTT 13 TRBJ2-3 TRBV28 . .
CSVDLTTGELFF TGCAGCGTTGATCTGACCACCGGGGAGCTGTTTTTT 12 TRBJ2-2 TRBV29-1 . .
CASSYSTGQETQYF TGTGCCAGCAGTTACTCGACAGGTCAAGAGACCCAGTACTTC 14 TRBJ2-5 TRBV6-5 . .
CASWTGGSWEQYF TGCGCCAGCTGGACAGGGGGCTCGTGGGAGCAGTACTTC 13 TRBJ2-7 TRBV10-2 TRBD1 .
CASSGVRAGVTGELFF TGTGCCAGCAGTGGAGTTCGAGCGGGAGTCACCGGGGAGCTGTTTTTT 16 TRBJ2-2 TRBV2 TRBD2 .
CASSYVRGNTGELFF TGTGCCAGCAGTTACGTCAGGGGAAACACCGGGGAGCTGTTTTTT 15 TRBJ2-2 TRBV6-5 . .
CASSLWTVYEQYF TGTGCCAGCAGTCTTTGGACAGTCTACGAGCAGTACTTC 13 TRBJ2-7 TRBV6-5 . .
CASSLGASYNEQFF TGTGCCAGCAGCCTAGGGGCTAGCTACAATGAGCAGTTCTTC 14 TRBJ2-1 TRBV9 . .
CASSYSAGQAYEQYF TGTGCCAGCAGTTACTCCGCGGGACAGGCCTACGAGCAGTACTTC 15 TRBJ2-7 TRBV6-6 TRBD1 .
CASKEGGLVYVDTQYF TGTGCCAGTAAGGAGGGGGGACTAGTTTATGTGGATACGCAGTATTTT 16 TRBJ2-3 TRBV2 TRBD2 .
CASSVLRTDTQYF TGTGCCAGCAGTGTTCTGCGCACAGATACGCAGTATTTT 13 TRBJ2-3 TRBV9 . once
CASSHQEDVGDYEQYF TGCGCCAGCAGCCACCAGGAGGATGTAGGTGACTACGAGCAGTACTTC 16 TRBJ2-7 TRBV4-1 . .
CAISERDTDQPQHF TGTGCCATCAGTGAGAGGGACACCGATCAGCCCCAGCATTTT 14 TRBJ1-5 TRBV10-3 . .
CASSKVGARYQKRRGYNEQFF TGTGCCAGCAGCAAAGTTGGCGCCCGATATCAAAAGCGGCGAGGTTACAATGAGCAGTTCTTC 21 TRBJ2-1 TRBV21-1 . .
CASSQGTGSTYEQYF TGCGCCAGCAGCCAGGGTACAGGTTCTACCTACGAGCAGTACTTC 15 TRBJ2-7 TRBV4-1 . .
CAWSAGASSTDTQYF TGTGCCTGGAGCGCCGGAGCGTCTAGCACAGATACGCAGTATTTT 15 TRBJ2-3 TRBV30 . .
CASSLRMVGTEAFF TGTGCCAGTAGTCTTCGAATGGTCGGCACTGAAGCTTTCTTT 14 TRBJ1-1 TRBV19 . .
CASSFSGGNGYTF TGTGCCAGCAGCTTCTCGGGGGGAAATGGCTACACCTTC 13 TRBJ1-2 TRBV13 . .
CASSSYRGSVAGGNEQFF TGTGCCAGCAGCTCCTACCGCGGTTCGGTAGCGGGAGGCAATGAGCAGTTCTTC 18 TRBJ2-1 TRBV9 TRBD2 .
CASRLGAEAFF TGTGCCAGCAGACTGGGTGCTGAAGCTTTCTTT 11 TRBJ1-1 TRBV7-9 . .
CASSLGETYEQYF TGTGCCAGCAGCTTAGGGGAGACCTACGAGCAGTACTTC 13 TRBJ2-7 TRBV11-3 . .
CASSYGRGRVTEAFF TGTGCCAGCAGCTACGGAAGGGGGCGCGTCACTGAAGCTTTCTTT 15 TRBJ1-1 TRBV14 TRBD1 .
CASSPDNYEQYF TGTGCCAGCAGCCCCGACAATTACGAGCAGTACTTC 12 TRBJ2-7 TRBV7-9 . .
CASSLELGAAYYEQYF TGTGCCAGCAGCTTAGAGCTAGGGGCAGCTTACTACGAGCAGTACTTC 16 TRBJ2-7 TRBV7-6 . .
CASSPRTSGAAGPDTQYF TGTGCCAGCAGCCCCCGGACTAGCGGGGCTGCTGGACCAGATACGCAGTATTTT 18 TRBJ2-3 TRBV11-2 TRBD2 .
CASRLGPYEQTQYF TGTGCCAGCAGACTAGGACCATATGAACAGACCCAGTACTTC 14 TRBJ2-5 TRBV27 . .
CATGDRGYGYTF TGTGCCACTGGGGACAGGGGGTATGGCTACACCTTC 12 TRBJ1-2 TRBV28 TRBD1 .
CASSLTGPYEQYF TGTGCCAGTAGTCTGACAGGACCATACGAGCAGTACTTC 13 TRBJ2-7 TRBV19 . .
CASSELHPVGAQYF TGTGCCAGCAGTGAACTTCACCCGGTCGGGGCCCAGTACTTC 14 TRBJ2-5 TRBV6-1 . .